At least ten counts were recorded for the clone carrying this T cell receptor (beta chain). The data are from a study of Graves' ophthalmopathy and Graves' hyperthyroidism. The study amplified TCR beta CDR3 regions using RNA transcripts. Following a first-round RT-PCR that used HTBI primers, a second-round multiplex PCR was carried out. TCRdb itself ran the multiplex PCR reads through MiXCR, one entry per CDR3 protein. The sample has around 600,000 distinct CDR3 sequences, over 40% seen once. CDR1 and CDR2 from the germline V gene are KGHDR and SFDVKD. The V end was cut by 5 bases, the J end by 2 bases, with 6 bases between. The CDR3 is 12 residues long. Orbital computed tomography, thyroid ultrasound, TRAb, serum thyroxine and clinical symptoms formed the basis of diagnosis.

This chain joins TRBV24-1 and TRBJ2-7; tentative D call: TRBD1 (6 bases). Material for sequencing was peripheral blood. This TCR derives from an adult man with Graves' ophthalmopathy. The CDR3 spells CATSGTAYEQYF. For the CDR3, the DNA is TGTGCCACCAGTGGGACAGCCTACGAGCAGTACTTC.